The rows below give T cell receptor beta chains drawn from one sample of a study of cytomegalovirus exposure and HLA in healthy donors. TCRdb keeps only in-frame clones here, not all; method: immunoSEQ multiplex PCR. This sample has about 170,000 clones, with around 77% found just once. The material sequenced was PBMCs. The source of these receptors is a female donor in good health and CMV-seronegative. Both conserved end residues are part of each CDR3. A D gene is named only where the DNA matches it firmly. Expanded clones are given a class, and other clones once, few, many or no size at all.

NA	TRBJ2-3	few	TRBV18	CASSPGPTDTQYF	TGTGCCAGCTCACCGGGCCCCACAGATACGCAGTATTTT
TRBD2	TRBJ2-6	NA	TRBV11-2	CASRGGKTGANVLTF	TGTGCCAGCCGGGGAGGGAAAACTGGGGCCAACGTCCTGACTTTC
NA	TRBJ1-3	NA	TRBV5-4	CASSYRTGSSGNTIYF	TGTGCCAGCAGCTATCGGACGGGGAGCTCTGGAAACACCATATATTTT
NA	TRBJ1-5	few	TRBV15	CATSRDPRELSNQPQHF	TGTGCCACCAGCAGAGATCCAAGGGAGTTAAGCAATCAGCCCCAGCATTTT
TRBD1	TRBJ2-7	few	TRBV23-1	CASSQSWTGGFSYEQYF	TGCGCCAGCAGTCAATCGTGGACAGGGGGCTTCTCCTACGAGCAGTACTTC
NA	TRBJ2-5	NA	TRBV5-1	CASSLDAGQTQYF	TGCGCCAGCAGCTTGGACGCAGGTCAGACCCAGTACTTC
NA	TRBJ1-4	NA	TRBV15	CATSRVTATNEKLFF	TGTGCCACCAGCAGAGTAACAGCAACTAATGAAAAACTGTTTTTT
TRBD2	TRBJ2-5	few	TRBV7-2	CASSFGGAQETQYF	TGTGCCAGCAGCTTCGGGGGGGCCCAAGAGACCCAGTACTTC
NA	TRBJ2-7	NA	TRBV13	CASSPDGGLKGEQYF	TGTGCCAGCAGCCCGGACGGGGGGCTAAAGGGCGAGCAGTACTTC
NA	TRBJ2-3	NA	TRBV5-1	CASSPLRGVNTDTQYF	TGCGCCAGCAGCCCCCTCCGCGGGGTCAACACAGATACGCAGTATTTT
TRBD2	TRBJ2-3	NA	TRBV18	CASSPRLAGGFGTDTQYF	TGTGCCAGCTCACCACGACTAGCGGGGGGTTTTGGCACAGATACGCAGTATTTT
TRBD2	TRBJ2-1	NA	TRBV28	CASSVGLASYNEQFF	TGTGCCAGCAGTGTGGGACTAGCTTCCTACAATGAGCAGTTCTTC
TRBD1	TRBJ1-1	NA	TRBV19	CASNTGGFEAFF	TGTGCCAGTAATACAGGGGGCTTTGAAGCTTTCTTT
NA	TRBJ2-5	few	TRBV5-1	CASSLERPQETQYF	TGCGCCAGCAGCTTGGAGCGCCCTCAAGAGACCCAGTACTTC
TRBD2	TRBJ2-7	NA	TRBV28	CASSLAGRLGLAGGEQYF	TGTGCCAGCAGTTTAGCAGGCAGGTTAGGACTAGCGGGAGGCGAGCAGTACTTC
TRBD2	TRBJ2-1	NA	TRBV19	CATGTSSYNEQFF	TGTGCCACCGGGACTAGCTCTTACAATGAGCAGTTCTTC
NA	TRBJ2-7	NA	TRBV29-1	CSVTVSYEQYF	TGCAGCGTCACAGTCTCCTACGAGCAGTACTTC
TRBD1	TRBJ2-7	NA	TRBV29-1	CSVPGTGNNYEQYF	TGCAGCGTTCCCGGGACAGGGAATAACTACGAGCAGTACTTC
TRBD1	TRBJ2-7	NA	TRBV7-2	CASSPGTGEVYEQYF	TGTGCCAGCAGCCCCGGGACAGGGGAGGTCTACGAGCAGTACTTC
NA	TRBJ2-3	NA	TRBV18	CASSPQTGADTQYF	TGTGCCAGCTCACCGCAGACAGGTGCGGATACGCAGTATTTT
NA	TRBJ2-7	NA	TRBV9	CASSVSGAGGEQYF	TGTGCCAGCAGCGTATCAGGGGCCGGTGGTGAGCAGTACTTC
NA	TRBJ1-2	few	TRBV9	CASSPDHSNYGYTF	TGTGCCAGCAGCCCTGACCACAGCAACTATGGCTACACCTTC
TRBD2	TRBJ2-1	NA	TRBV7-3	CASSMGLAGGLTEQFF	TGTGCCAGCAGCATGGGACTAGCGGGGGGTTTAACTGAGCAGTTCTTC
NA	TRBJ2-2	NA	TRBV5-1	CASSLEPQGGAGELFF	TGCGCCAGCAGCTTGGAACCCCAGGGAGGCGCCGGGGAGCTGTTTTTT
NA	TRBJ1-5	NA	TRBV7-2	CASSGGYSNQPQHF	TGTGCCAGCAGCGGAGGATATAGCAATCAGCCCCAGCATTTT
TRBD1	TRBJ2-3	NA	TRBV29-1	CSVSGGPDTQYF	TGCAGCGTTTCAGGGGGCCCAGATACGCAGTATTTT
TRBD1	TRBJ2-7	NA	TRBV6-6	CASSFADRDVDEQYF	TGTGCCAGCAGTTTCGCAGACAGGGATGTCGACGAGCAGTACTTC
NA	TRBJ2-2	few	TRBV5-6	CASSFGGSTTGELFF	TGTGCCAGCAGCTTCGGGGGTTCGACCACCGGGGAGCTGTTTTTT
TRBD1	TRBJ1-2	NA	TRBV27	CASSPMTGGAGGYTF	TGTGCCAGCAGTCCGATGACAGGGGGCGCGGGAGGCTACACCTTC
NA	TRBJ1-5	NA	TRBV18	CASSPGQSGQPQHF	TGTGCCAGCTCACCTGGACAGTCCGGTCAGCCCCAGCATTTT
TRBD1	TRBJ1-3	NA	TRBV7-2	CASSFTGVGNTIYF	TGTGCCAGCAGCTTCACAGGGGTGGGGAACACCATATATTTT
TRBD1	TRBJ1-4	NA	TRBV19	CASRDRGDEKLFF	TGTGCCAGTAGGGACAGGGGCGATGAAAAACTGTTTTTT
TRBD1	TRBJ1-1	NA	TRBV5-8	CASSASGTGVGETEAFF	TGTGCCAGCAGTGCCTCCGGGACAGGCGTTGGGGAGACTGAAGCTTTCTTT
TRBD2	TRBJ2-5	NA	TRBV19	CASRRDYLEETQYF	TGTGCCAGTAGACGGGACTATCTTGAAGAGACCCAGTACTTC
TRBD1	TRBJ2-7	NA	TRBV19	CASSTRQGAREQYF	TGTGCCAGTAGTACCAGACAGGGGGCGCGGGAGCAGTACTTC
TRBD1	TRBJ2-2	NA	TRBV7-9	CASSLGQGYTGELFF	TGTGCCAGCAGCTTAGGACAGGGATACACCGGGGAGCTGTTTTTT
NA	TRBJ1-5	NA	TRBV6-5	CASRPTGPDQPQHF	TGTGCCAGCAGGCCTACAGGGCCAGATCAGCCCCAGCATTTT
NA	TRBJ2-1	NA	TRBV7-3	CASSSQSAGYNEQFF	TGTGCCAGCAGCTCCCAGTCGGCAGGGTACAATGAGCAGTTCTTC
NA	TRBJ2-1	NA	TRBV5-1	CASSETGNLYNEQFF	TGCGCCAGCAGCGAGACTGGAAACCTATACAATGAGCAGTTCTTC
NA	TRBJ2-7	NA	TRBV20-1	CSAQGVYEQYF	TGCAGTGCCCAAGGAGTCTACGAGCAGTACTTC
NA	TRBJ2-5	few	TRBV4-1	CASSQDERKETQYF	TGCGCCAGCAGCCAAGATGAGCGGAAAGAGACCCAGTACTTC
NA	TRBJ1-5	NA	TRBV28	CASSLPQGLIGYSNQPQHF	TGTGCCAGCAGTTTACCCCAGGGCCTAATCGGGTATAGCAATCAGCCCCAGCATTTT
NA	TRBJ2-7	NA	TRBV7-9	CASSRTVIYEQYF	TGTGCCAGCAGCCGGACAGTGATCTACGAGCAGTACTTC
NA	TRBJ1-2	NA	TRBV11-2	CASSSENSQVLGYTF	TGTGCCAGCAGCTCCGAGAACTCACAGGTTCTTGGCTACACCTTC
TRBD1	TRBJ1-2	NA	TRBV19	CASSPGTDFYGYTF	TGTGCCAGTAGTCCCGGGACAGATTTCTATGGCTACACCTTC
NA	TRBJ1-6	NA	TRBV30	CAWSIGRDNSPLHF	TGTGCCTGGAGTATAGGGAGGGATAATTCACCCCTCCACTTT